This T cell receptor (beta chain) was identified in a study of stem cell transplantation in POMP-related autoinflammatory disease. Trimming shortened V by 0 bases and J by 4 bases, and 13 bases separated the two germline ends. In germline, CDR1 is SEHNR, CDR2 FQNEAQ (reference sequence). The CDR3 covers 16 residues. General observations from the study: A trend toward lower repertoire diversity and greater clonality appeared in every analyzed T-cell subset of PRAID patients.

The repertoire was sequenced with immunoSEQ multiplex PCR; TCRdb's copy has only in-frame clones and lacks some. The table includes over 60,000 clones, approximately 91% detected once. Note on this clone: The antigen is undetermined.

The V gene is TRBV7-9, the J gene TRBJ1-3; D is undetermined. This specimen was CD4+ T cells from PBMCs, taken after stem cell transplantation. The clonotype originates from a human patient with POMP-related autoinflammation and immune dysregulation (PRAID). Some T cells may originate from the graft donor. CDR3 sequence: CASSLAIGVTGNTIYF. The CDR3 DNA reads TGTGCCAGCAGCTTAGCGATCGGGGTGACGGGAAACACCATATATTTT.